The clone carrying this TCR beta chain was counted a single time. The sample belongs to a study of T cell changes during pregnancy in multiple sclerosis. Assay: immunoSEQ multiplex PCR; the TCRdb copy retains only in-frame clones and omits some. The sample consists of roughly 50,000 clones, approximately 92% of them appearing once. CDR1 is MGHRA and CDR2 is YSYEKL in the germline V gene. The CDR3 has 14 residues. V lost 3 bases, J lost 8 bases, and 16 bases lay in between. This receptor was obtained from a female donor with multiple sclerosis, enrolled in a pregnancy study. Sequenced here: CD4+ T cells from peripheral blood mononuclear cells, sampled in the third trimester of pregnancy. This rearrangement joins TRBV4-1 to TRBJ1-2; a weak D match, TRBD1 (6 bases). The CDR3, as DNA: TGCGCCAGCAGCCAGATACTTGGGACATTCGGCTACACCTTC. Translating gives CASSQILGTFGYTF.